This TCR beta chain is from a study of tumor-infiltrating lymphocytes in glioblastoma multiforme. Study observations and caveats: Just one glioblastoma patient contributed to the TCR-mutation comparison. No surface-marker sorting into functional T cell subtypes was done.

CDR1 and CDR2 (germline): KGHSH, LQKENI. The CDR3 spans 16 residues. Losses at the gene ends were 3 bases for V and 4 bases for J; bases not matched to a gene: 11. Multiple V-beta primers and a C-beta primer amplified TCRB from RNA. TCRdb recomputed calls from the multiplex PCR reads with MiXCR, one row per CDR3 protein. The data hold about 32,000 distinct CDR3 sequences, with 61% observed a single time. This clonotype was recorded only once. Its antigen is not known. The sequenced sample was brain tumor tissue. V gene TRBV18 combines with J gene TRBJ2-5; 7 bases align to TRBD2. This TCR came from a male donor with glioblastoma. The CDR3 bases are TGTGCCAGCTCACCTGGGATAGGGAGGGCCGGAGAGACCCAGTACTTC. The encoded protein is CASSPGIGRAGETQYF.